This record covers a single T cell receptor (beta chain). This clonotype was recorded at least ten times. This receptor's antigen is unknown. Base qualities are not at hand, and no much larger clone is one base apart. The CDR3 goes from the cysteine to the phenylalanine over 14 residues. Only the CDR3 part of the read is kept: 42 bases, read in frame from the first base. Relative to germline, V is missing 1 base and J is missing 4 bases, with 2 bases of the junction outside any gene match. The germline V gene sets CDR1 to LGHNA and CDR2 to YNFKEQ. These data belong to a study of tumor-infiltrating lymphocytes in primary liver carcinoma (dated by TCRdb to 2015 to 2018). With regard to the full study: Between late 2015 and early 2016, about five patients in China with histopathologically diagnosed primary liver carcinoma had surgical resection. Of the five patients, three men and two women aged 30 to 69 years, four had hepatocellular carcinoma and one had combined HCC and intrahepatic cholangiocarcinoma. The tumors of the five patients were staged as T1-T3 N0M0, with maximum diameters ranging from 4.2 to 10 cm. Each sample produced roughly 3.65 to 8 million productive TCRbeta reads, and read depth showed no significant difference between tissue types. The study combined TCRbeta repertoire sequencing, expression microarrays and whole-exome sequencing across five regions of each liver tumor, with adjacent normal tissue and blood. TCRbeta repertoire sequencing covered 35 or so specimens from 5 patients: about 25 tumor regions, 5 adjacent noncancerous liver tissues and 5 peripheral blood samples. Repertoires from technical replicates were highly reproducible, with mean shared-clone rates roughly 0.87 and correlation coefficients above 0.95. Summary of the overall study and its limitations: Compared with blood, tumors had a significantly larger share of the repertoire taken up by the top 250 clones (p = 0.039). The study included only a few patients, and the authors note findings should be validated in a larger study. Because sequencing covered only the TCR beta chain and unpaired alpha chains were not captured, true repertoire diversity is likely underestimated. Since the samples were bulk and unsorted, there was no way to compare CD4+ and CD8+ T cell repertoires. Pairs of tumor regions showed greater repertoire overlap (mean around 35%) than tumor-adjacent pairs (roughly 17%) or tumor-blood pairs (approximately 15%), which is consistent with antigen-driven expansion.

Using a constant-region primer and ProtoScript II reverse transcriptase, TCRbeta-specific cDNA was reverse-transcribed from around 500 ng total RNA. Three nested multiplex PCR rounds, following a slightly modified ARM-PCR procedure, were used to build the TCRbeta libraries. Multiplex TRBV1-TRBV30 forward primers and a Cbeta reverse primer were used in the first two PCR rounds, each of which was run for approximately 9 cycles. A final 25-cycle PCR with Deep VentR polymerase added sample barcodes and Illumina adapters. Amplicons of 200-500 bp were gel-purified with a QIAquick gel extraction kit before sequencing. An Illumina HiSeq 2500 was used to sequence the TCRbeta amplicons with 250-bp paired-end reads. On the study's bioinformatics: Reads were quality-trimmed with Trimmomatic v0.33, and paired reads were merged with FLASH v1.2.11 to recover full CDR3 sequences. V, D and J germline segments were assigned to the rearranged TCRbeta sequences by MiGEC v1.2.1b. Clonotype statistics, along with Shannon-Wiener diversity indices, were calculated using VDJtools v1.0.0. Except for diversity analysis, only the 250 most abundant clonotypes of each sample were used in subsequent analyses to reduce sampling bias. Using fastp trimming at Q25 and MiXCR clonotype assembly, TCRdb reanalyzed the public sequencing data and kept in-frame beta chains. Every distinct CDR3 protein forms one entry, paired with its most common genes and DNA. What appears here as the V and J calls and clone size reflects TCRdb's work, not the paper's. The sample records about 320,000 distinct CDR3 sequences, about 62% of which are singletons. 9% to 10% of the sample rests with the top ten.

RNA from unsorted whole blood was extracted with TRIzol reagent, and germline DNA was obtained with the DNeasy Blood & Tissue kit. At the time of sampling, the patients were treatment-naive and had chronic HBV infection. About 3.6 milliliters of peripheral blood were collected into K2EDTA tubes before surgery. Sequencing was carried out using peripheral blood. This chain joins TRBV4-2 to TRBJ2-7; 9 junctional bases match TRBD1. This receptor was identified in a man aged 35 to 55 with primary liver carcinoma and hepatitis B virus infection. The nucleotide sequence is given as TGTGCCAGCAGCCAAGGGGGACAGGGATACGAGCAGTACTTC. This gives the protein CASSQGGQGYEQYF.